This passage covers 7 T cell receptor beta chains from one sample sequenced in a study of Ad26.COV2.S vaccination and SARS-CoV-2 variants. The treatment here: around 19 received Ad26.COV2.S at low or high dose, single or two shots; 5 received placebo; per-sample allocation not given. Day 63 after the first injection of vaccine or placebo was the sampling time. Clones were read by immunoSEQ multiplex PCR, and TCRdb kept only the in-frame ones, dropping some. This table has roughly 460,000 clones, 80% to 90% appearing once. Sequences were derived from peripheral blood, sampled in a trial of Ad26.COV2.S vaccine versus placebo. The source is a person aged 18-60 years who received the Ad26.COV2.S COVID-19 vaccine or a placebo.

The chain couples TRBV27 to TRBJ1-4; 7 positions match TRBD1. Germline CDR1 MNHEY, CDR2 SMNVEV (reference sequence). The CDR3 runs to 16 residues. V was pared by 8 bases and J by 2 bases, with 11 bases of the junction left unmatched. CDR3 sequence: CASGIDRVGTNEKLFF. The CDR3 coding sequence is TGTGCCAGCGGGATAGACAGGGTGGGGACTAATGAAAAACTGTTTTTT.

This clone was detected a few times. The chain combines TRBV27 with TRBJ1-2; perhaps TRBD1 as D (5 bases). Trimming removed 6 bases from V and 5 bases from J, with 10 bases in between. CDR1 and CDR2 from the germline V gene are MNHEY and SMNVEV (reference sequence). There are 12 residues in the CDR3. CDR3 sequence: CASSPQGYGYTF. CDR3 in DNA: TGTGCCAGCAGCCCGCAGGGATATGGCTACACCTTC.

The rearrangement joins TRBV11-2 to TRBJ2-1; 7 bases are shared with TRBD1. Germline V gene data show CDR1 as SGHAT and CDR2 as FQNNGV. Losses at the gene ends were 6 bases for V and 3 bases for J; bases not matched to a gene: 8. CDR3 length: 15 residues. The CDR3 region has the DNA TGTGCCAGCAGGGGGGTGACAGGGCACTACAATGAGCAGTTCTTC. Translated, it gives CASRGVTGHYNEQFF. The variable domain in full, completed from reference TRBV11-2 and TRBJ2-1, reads EAGVAQSPRYKIIEKRQSVAFWCNPISGHATLYWYQQILGQGPKLLIQFQNNGVVDDSQLPKDRFSAERLKGVDSTLKIQPAKLEDSAVYLCASRGVTGHYNEQFFGPGTRLTVL.

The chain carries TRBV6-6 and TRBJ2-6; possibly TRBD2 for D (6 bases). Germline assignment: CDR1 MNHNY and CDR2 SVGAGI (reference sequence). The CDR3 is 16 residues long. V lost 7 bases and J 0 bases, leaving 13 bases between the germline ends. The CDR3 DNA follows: TGTGCCAGCAACATGGGGGGATCCTCTGGGGCCAACGTCCTGACTTTC. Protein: CASNMGGSSGANVLTF.

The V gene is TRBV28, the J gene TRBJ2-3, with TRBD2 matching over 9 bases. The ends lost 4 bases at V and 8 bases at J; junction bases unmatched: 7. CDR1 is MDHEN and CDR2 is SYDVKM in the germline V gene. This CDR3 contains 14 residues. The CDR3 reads CASSSLAGRGTQYF. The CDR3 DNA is TGTGCCAGCAGTTCACTAGCGGGCCGGGGTACGCAGTATTTT.

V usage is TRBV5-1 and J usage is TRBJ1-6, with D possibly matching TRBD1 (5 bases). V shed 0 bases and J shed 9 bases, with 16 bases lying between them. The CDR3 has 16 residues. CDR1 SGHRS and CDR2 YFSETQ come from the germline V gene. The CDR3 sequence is CASSLVSRVFGSPLHF. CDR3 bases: TGCGCCAGCAGCTTGGTCTCCAGGGTCTTTGGTTCACCCCTCCACTTT.

The CDR3: CASRMPGTYEQYF. The CDR3 DNA is TGTGCCAGCAGGATGCCGGGGACCTACGAGCAGTACTTC. The rearrangement uses TRBV2 and TRBJ2-7, with a tentative D call TRBD2 (5 bases). This CDR3 spans 13 amino acids. Germline V gene lookup returns CDR1 SNHLY and CDR2 FYNNEI. V was shortened by 6 bases and J by 2 bases, with 11 bases between the two germline ends.